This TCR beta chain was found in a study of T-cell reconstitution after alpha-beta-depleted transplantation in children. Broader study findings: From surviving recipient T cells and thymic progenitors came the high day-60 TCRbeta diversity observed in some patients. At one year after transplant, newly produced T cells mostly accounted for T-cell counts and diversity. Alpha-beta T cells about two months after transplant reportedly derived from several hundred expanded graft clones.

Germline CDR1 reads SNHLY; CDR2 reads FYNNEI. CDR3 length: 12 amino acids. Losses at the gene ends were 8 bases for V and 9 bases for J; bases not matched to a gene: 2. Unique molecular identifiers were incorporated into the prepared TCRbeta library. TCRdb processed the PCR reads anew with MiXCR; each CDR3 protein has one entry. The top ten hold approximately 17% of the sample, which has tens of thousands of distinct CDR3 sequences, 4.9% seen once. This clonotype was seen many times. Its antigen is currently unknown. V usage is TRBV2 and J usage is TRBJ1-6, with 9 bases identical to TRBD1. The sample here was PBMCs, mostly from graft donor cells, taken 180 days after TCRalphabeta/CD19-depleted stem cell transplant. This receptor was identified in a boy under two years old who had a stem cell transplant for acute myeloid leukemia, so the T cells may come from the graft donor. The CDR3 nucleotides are TGTGCCAGCGGGACAGGGTTTTCACCCCTCCACTTT. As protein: CASGTGFSPLHF.